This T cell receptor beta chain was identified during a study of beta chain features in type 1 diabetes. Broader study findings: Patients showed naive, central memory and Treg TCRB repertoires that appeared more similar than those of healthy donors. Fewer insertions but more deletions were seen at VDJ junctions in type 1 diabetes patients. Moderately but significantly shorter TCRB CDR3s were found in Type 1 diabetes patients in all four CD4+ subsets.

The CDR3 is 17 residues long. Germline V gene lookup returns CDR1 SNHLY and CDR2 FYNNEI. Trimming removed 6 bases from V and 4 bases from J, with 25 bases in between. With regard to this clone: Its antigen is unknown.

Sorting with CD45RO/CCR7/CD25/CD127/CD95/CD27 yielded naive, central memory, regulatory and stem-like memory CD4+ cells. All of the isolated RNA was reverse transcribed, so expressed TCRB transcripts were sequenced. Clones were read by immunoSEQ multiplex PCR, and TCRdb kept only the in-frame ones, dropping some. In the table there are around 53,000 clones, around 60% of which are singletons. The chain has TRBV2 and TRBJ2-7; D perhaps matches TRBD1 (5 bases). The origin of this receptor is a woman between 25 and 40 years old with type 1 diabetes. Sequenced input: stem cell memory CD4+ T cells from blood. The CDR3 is CASSPASLRVSGYEQYF. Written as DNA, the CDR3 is TGTGCCAGCAGCCCAGCCAGCCTCAGGGTATCCGGGTACGAGCAGTACTTC.